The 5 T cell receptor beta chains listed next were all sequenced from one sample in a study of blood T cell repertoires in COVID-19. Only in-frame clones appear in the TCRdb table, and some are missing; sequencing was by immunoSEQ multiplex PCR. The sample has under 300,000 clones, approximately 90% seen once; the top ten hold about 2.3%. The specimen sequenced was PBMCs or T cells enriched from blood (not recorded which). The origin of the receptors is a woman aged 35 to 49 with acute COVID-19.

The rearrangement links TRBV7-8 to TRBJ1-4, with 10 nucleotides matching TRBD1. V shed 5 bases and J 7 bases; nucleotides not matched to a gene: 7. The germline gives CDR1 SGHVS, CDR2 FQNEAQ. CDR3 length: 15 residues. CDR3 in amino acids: CASSIRDRGFEKLFF. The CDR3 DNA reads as TGTGCCAGCAGCATCCGGGACAGGGGATTTGAAAAACTGTTTTTT.

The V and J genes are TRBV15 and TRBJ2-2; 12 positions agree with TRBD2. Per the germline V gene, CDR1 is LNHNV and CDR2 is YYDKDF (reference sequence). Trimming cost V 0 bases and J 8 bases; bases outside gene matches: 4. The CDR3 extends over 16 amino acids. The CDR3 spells CATSRDRGTSGGELFF. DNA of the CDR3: TGTGCCACCAGCAGAGATCGCGGGACTAGCGGGGGGGAGCTGTTTTTT.

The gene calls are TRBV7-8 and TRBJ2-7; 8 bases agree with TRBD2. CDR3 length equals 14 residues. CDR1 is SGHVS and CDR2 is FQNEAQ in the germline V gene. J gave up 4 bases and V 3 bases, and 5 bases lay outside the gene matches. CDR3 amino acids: CASSFKRERYEQYF. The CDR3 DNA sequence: TGTGCCAGCAGCTTCAAGCGGGAGAGGTACGAGCAGTACTTC.

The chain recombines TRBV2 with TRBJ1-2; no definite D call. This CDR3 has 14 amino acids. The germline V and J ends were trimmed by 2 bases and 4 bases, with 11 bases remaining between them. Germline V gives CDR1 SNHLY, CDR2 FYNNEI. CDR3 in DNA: TGTGCCAGCAGTGAAACCGCGGGCAGCTATGGCTACACCTTC. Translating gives CASSETAGSYGYTF.

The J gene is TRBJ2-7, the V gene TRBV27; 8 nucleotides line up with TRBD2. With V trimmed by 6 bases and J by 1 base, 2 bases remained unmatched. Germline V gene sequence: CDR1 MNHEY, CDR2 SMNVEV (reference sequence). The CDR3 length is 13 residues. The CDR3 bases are TGTGCCAGCAGAAGACTAGCGTCCTACGAGCAGTACTTC. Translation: CASRRLASYEQYF.